This paragraph covers one T cell receptor beta chain sequence. Regions amplified from RNA transcripts were the TCR beta CDR3 regions. During a first-round RT-PCR of the TCR CDR3, the HTBI primer set was used. TCRdb re-called the multiplex PCR reads through MiXCR, storing one row per CDR3 protein. Among 450,000 to 700,000 distinct CDR3 sequences listed, more than 45% were seen once. The data were obtained in a study of T cells in Graves' hyperthyroidism and ophthalmopathy. Diagnostic assessment was based on clinical symptoms, serum thyroxine and TRAb, thyroid ultrasound and orbital computed tomography. The sequenced material came from peripheral blood or thyroid tissue (not recorded which). This TCR came from an adult woman with Graves' disease, either hyperthyroidism or ophthalmopathy (not recorded which).

In DNA, the CDR3 is TGCAGTGCTAGACTCGGACTCGAGCAGTTCTTC. Protein sequence: CSARLGLEQFF. The chain combines TRBV20-1 with TRBJ2-1; tentative D call: TRBD2 (5 bases). The CDR3 has 11 residues. V lost 2 bases and J 10 bases, leaving 9 bases between the germline ends. In germline, CDR1 is DFQATT, CDR2 SNEGSKA (reference sequence).